This is a list of T cell receptor beta chains from one sample in a study of T cell responses to AZD1222 COVID-19 vaccine. Sequencing used immunoSEQ multiplex PCR; TCRdb keeps in-frame clones, though not all of them. Of 100,000 to 150,000 clones detected, 65% to 90% appear once; the ten largest clones hold 20% to 25%. The sample was peripheral blood, taken on day 0 of AZD1222 vaccination. The receptor source for this set is an adult in good health. The CDR3 runs from the conserved cysteine through the conserved F or W. The D gene is left open where the match is weak. Size values are once, few and many counts, or a class for expanded clones, and some rows have none.

v_gene,abundance,j_gene,d_gene,CDR3aa,CDR3nt
TRBV11-2,-,TRBJ1-2,-,CASSRYDSNYGYTF,TGTGCCAGCAGCCGCTACGACAGCAACTATGGCTACACCTTC
TRBV7-2,-,TRBJ1-6,-,CASSRGGRNSPLHF,TGTGCCAGCAGCCGGGGGGGCCGTAATTCACCCCTCCACTTT
TRBV7-2,-,TRBJ1-2,-,CASRGDRRYGYTF,TGTGCCAGCAGGGGAGACAGAAGATATGGCTACACCTTC
TRBV2,-,TRBJ2-7,-,CASSPHPHYEQYF,TGTGCCAGCAGTCCCCACCCCCACTACGAGCAGTACTTC
TRBV3-1/TRBV3-2,-,TRBJ1-2,-,CASSPREVDYGYTF,TGTGCCAGCAGCCCCAGGGAGGTGGACTATGGCTACACCTTC
TRBV10-3,-,TRBJ2-7,-,CAISGTNSPHEQYF,TGTGCCATCAGCGGGACAAATTCCCCCCACGAGCAGTACTTC
TRBV3-1/TRBV3-2,-,TRBJ1-1,-,CASSQVFSEAFF,TGTGCCAGCAGCCAAGTGTTTTCTGAAGCTTTCTTT
TRBV7-2,once,TRBJ1-1,-,CASSLVGLSDWNTEAFF,TGTGCCAGCAGCTTAGTAGGCTTGTCAGACTGGAACACTGAAGCTTTCTTT
TRBV6-6,few,TRBJ2-3,-,CASTQPSYTDTQYF,TGTGCCAGCACCCAACCCTCATATACAGATACGCAGTATTTT
TRBV6-1,-,TRBJ1-1,-,CASSEIAVGPTEAFF,TGTGCCAGCAGTGAAATCGCGGTAGGGCCCACTGAAGCTTTCTTT
TRBV7-3,-,TRBJ1-3,-,CASSLGPNSGNTIYF,TGTGCCAGCAGCTTGGGACCTAACTCTGGAAACACCATATATTTT
TRBV7-6,-,TRBJ2-5,-,CASSDASVGAETQYF,TGTGCCAGCAGCGACGCCTCAGTAGGGGCAGAGACCCAGTACTTC
TRBV3-1/TRBV3-2,-,TRBJ1-1,-,CASSQRGLAAEAFF,TGTGCCAGCAGCCAAAGAGGCCTGGCGGCTGAAGCTTTCTTT
TRBV27,-,TRBJ2-7,-,CASSLSSALSSYEQYF,TGTGCCAGCAGTTTATCGTCAGCCTTAAGCTCCTACGAGCAGTACTTC
TRBV19,-,TRBJ2-7,TRBD1,CASSIGDSNYEQYF,TGTGCCAGTAGTATTGGGGACAGCAACTACGAGCAGTACTTC
TRBV5-1,-,TRBJ1-2,-,CASSPRDLNYGYTF,TGCGCCAGCAGCCCCCGGGACCTCAACTATGGCTACACCTTC
TRBV28,once,TRBJ2-3,-,CASTERPGTIKSTDTQYF,TGTGCCAGCACCGAACGACCCGGGACCATAAAGTCCACAGATACGCAGTATTTT
TRBV29-1,-,TRBJ2-3,-,CSVEVRLGKEQYF,TGCAGCGTTGAAGTGCGACTCGGGAAGGAGCAGTATTTT
TRBV6-6,once,TRBJ1-1,-,CASSYTLEAFF,TGTGCCAGCAGTTACACTCTTGAAGCTTTCTTT
TRBV9,-,TRBJ2-3,TRBD2,CASSPSRLAGSTDTQYF,TGTGCCAGCAGCCCTAGCCGACTAGCGGGGAGCACAGATACGCAGTATTTT
TRBV5-1,-,TRBJ1-1,TRBD1,CASRGDSSTTEAFF,TGCGCCAGCAGGGGGGACAGTTCAACTACTGAAGCTTTCTTT
TRBV5-1,once,TRBJ1-1,-,CASSQGSRAEAFF,TGCGCCAGCAGCCAGGGGTCTAGGGCTGAAGCTTTCTTT
TRBV7-8,-,TRBJ2-5,TRBD1,CASSSFLQGVSETQYF,TGTGCCAGCAGCTCCTTTTTACAGGGGGTCTCAGAGACCCAGTACTTC
TRBV2,-,TRBJ2-7,-,CASSDLGRLQYF,TGTGCCAGCAGTGATTTGGGGAGGTTGCAGTACTTC
TRBV7-9,-,TRBJ2-1,-,CASGHNTNEQFF,TGTGCATCAGGACATAACACCAATGAGCAGTTCTTC
TRBV18,once,TRBJ2-7,TRBD2,CASSPPGLVGGEQYF,TGTGCCAGCTCACCACCGGGACTAGTGGGCGGCGAGCAGTACTTC
TRBV6-5,-,TRBJ1-1,-,CASTWTRESTEAFF,TGTGCCAGCACCTGGACCCGGGAGAGCACTGAAGCTTTCTTT
TRBV5-4,-,TRBJ2-3,-,CASSSGGRGDTQYF,TGTGCCAGCAGCTCTGGAGGTCGGGGAGATACGCAGTATTTT
TRBV6-2/TRBV6-3,-,TRBJ1-6,-,CASSILEIGSSPLHF,TGTGCCAGCAGTATACTAGAGATCGGGTCTTCACCCCTCCACTTT
TRBV19,-,TRBJ1-2,TRBD1,CASTDRGYYGYTF,TGTGCCAGTACCGACAGGGGATACTATGGCTACACCTTC
TRBV27,-,TRBJ1-5,-,CASSSPGNNQPQHF,TGTGCCAGCAGTTCCCCGGGGAACAATCAGCCCCAGCATTTT
TRBV27,-,TRBJ1-2,-,CASSLKAGVVYGYTF,TGTGCCAGCAGTTTAAAGGCCGGAGTGGTCTATGGCTACACCTTC
TRBV5-8,-,TRBJ1-1,-,CASSFGGAGTEAFF,TGTGCCAGCAGCTTCGGCGGGGCGGGCACTGAAGCTTTCTTT
TRBV6-5,-,TRBJ1-1,-,CASSYSMSEAFF,TGTGCCAGCAGTTACTCGATGAGTGAAGCTTTCTTT
TRBV5-6,-,TRBJ1-6,-,CASSLPLQSSYNSPLHF,TGTGCCAGCAGCTTGCCCCTTCAGAGCTCCTATAATTCACCCCTCCACTTT
TRBV6-6,once,TRBJ2-1,-,CASSSEGSAEQFF,TGTGCCAGCAGTTCCGAGGGGTCTGCTGAGCAGTTCTTC
TRBV5-1,-,TRBJ1-1,-,CASSLTSNTEAFF,TGCGCCAGCAGCTTGACCTCGAACACTGAAGCTTTCTTT
TRBV28,-,TRBJ1-2,-,CASSLWGDYGYTF,TGTGCCAGCAGTTTATGGGGGGATTATGGCTACACCTTC
TRBV9,-,TRBJ2-2,-,CASSVVPGNSNTGELFF,TGTGCCAGCAGCGTAGTTCCGGGGAATTCGAACACCGGGGAGCTGTTTTTT